This T cell receptor (beta chain) derives from a study of T cell clones after liver transplantation. The CDR3 contains 14 residues. With V trimmed by 3 bases and J by 7 bases, 5 bases remained unmatched. The germline V gene encodes CDR1 MNHEY and CDR2 SMNVEV (reference sequence). Clones were read by immunoSEQ multiplex PCR, and TCRdb kept only the in-frame ones, dropping some. This table holds roughly 20,000 clones, 80% to 90% found once. The V call is TRBV27, the J call TRBJ1-4, with 7 bases identical to TRBD1. The clonotype was recovered from a human donor who received a liver transplant. This sample comprised CD8+ T cells from blood, obtained before liver transplant. Here the CDR3 reads CASSFAGGSEKLFF. Written as DNA, the CDR3 is TGTGCCAGCAGTTTCGCAGGGGGTAGTGAAAAACTGTTTTTT.